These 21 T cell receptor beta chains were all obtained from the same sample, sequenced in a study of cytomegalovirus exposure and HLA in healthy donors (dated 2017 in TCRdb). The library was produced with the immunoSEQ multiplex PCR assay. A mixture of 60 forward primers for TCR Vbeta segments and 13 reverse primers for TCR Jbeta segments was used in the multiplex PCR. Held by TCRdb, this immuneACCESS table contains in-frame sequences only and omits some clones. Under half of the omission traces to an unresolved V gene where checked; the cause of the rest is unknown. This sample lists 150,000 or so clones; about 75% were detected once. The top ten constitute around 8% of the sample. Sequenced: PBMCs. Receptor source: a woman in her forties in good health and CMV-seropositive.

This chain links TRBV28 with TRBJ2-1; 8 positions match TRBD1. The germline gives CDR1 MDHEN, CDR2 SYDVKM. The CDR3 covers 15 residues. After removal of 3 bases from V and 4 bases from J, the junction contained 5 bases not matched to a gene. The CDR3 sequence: CASSLDREVYNEQFF. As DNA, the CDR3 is TGTGCCAGCAGTTTGGACAGGGAGGTATACAATGAGCAGTTCTTC.

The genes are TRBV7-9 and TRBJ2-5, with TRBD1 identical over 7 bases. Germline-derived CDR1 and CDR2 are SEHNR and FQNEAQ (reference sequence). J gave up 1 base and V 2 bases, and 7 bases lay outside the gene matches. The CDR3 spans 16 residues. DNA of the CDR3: TGTGCCAGCAGCTTACTTCGAGGGACAGCCCAAGAGACCCAGTACTTC. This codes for CASSLLRGTAQETQYF.

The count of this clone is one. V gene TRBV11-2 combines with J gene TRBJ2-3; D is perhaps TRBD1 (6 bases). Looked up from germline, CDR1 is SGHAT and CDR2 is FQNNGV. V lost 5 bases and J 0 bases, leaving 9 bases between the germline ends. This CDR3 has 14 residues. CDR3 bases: TGTGCCAGCAGCACCGACAGGAGCACAGATACGCAGTATTTT. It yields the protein CASSTDRSTDTQYF.

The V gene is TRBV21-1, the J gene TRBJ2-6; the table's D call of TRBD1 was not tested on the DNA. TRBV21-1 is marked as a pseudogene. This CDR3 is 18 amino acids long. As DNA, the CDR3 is TGTGCCAGCAGCACCGTTGACAGGGGCTCTCCTGGGGCCAACGTCCTGACTTTC. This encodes CASSTVDRGSPGANVLTF.

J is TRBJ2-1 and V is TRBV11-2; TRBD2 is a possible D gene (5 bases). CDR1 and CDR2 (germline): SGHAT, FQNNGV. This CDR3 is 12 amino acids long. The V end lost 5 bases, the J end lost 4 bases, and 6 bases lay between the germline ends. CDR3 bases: TGTGCCAGCAGCGCGGGTTACAATGAGCAGTTCTTC. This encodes CASSAGYNEQFF.

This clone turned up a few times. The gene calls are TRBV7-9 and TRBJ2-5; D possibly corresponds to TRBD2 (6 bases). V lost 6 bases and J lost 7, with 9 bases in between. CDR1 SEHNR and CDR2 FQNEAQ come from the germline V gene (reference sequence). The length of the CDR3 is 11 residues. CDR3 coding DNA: TGTGCCAGCAGGGGGGAGGCGACCCAGTACTTC. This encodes CASRGEATQYF. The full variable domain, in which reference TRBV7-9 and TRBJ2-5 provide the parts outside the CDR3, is DTGVSQNPRHKITKRGQNVTFRCDPISEHNRLYWYRQTLGQGPEFLTYFQNEAQLEKSRLLSDRFSAERPKGSFSTLEIQRTEQGDSAMYLCASRGEATQYFGPGTRLLVL.

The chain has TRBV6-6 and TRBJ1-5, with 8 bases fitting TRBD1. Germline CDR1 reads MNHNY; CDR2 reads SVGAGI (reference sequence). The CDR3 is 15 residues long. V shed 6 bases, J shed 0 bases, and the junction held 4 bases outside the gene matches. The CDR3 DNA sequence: TGTGCCAGCAGCCCTGACAGGGGTAGCAATCAGCCCCAGCATTTT. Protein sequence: CASSPDRGSNQPQHF.

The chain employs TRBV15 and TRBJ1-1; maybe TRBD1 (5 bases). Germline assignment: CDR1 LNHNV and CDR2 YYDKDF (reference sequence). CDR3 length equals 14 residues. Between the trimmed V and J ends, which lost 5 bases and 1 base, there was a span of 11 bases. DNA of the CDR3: TGTGCCACCAGCGCGGGGACCCCGAACACTGAAGCTTTCTTT. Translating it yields CATSAGTPNTEAFF.

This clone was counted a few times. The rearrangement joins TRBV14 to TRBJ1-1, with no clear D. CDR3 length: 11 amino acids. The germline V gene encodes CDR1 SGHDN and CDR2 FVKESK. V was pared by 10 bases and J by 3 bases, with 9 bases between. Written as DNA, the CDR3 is TGTGCCACCGGTGTGCACACTGAAGCTTTCTTT. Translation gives CATGVHTEAFF. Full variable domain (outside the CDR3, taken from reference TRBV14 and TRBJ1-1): EAGVTQFPSHSVIEKGQTVTLRCDPISGHDNLYWYRRVMGKEIKFLLHFVKESKQDESGMPNNRFLAERTGGTYSTLKVQPAELEDSGVYFCATGVHTEAFFGQGTRLTVV.

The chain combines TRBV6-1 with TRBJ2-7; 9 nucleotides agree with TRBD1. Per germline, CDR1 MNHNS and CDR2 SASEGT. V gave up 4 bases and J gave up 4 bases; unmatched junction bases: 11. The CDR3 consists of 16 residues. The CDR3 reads CASSATGGPPGYEQYF. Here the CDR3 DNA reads TGTGCCAGCAGTGCCACAGGGGGCCCGCCTGGATACGAGCAGTACTTC.

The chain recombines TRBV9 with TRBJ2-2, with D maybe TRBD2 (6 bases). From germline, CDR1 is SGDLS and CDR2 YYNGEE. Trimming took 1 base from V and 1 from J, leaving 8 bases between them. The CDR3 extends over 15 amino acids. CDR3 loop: CASSVRRENTGELFF. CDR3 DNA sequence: TGTGCCAGCAGCGTACGGCGGGAGAACACCGGGGAGCTGTTTTTT. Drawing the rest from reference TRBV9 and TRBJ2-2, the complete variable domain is DSGVTQTPKHLITATGQRVTLRCSPRSGDLSVYWYQQSLDQGLQFLIQYYNGEERAKGNILERFSAQQFPDLHSELNLSSLELGDSALYFCASSVRRENTGELFFGEGSRLTVL.

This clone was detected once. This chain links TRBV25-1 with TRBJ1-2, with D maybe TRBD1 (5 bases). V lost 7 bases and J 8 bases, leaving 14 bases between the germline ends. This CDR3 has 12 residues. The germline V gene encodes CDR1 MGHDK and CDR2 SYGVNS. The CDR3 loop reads CASTIGGGGYTF. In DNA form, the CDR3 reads TGTGCCAGCACCATAGGTGGGGGGGGCTACACCTTC.

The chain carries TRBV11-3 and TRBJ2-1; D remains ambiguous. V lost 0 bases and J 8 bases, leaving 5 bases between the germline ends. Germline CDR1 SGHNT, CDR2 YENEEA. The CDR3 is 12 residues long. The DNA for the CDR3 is TGTGCCAGCAGCTTAGATCGGTATGAGCAGTTCTTC. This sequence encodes CASSLDRYEQFF.

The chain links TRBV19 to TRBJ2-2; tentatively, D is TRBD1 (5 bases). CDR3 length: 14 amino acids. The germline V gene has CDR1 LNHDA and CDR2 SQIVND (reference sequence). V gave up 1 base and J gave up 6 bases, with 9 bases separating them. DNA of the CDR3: TGTGCCAGTAGTATAGGGAGACAGCCCGGGGAGCTGTTTTTT. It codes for CASSIGRQPGELFF.

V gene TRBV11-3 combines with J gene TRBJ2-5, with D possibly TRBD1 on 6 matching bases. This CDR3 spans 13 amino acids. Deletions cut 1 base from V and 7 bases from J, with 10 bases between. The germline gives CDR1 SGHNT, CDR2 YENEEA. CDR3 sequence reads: CASSLGGRGTQYF. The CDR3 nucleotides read TGTGCCAGCAGCTTAGGTGGCAGGGGGACCCAGTACTTC.

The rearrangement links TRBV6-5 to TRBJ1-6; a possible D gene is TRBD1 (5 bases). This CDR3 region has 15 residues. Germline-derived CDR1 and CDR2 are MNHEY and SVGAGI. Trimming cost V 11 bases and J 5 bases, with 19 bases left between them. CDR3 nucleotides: TGTGCCGGGGCCCCCTCCCAGGGCCATAATTCACCCCTCCACTTT. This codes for CAGAPSQGHNSPLHF.

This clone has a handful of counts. The CDR3 sequence: CASSFGLAGDTWQFF. The DNA for the CDR3 is TGTGCCAGCAGCTTTGGGCTAGCGGGAGATACGTGGCAGTTCTTC. The chain employs TRBV7-9 and TRBJ2-1; 10 bases are a match to TRBD2. Germline CDR1 and CDR2: SEHNR and FQNEAQ (reference sequence). V lost 3 bases, J lost 12 bases, and 11 bases stayed unmatched. The CDR3 loop spans 15 amino acids.

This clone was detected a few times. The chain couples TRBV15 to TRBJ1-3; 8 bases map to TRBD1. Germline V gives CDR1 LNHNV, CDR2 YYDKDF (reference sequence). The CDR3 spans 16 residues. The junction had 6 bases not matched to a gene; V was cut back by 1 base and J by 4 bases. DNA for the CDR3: TGTGCCACCAGCAGAGTTTCAGGACAGGGAGGAAACACCATATATTTT. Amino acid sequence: CATSRVSGQGGNTIYF.

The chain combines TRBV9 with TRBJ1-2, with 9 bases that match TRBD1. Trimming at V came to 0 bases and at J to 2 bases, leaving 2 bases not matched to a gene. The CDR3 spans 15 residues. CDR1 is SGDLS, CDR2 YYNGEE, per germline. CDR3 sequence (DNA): TGTGCCAGCAGCGTAGTGGACAGGGGAAACTATGGCTACACCTTC. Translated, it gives CASSVVDRGNYGYTF.

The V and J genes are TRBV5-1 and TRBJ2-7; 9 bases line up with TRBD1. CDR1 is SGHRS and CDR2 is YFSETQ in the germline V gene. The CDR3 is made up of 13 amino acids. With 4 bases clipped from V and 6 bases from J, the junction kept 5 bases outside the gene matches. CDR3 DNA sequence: TGCGCCAGCAGCCCGGGGACAGGGTTCGAGCAGTACTTC. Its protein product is CASSPGTGFEQYF.

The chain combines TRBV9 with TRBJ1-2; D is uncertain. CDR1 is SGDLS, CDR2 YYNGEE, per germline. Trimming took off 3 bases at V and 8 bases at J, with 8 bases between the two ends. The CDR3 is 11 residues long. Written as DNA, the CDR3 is TGTGCCAGCAGCGGAGTTTGCGGCTACACCTTC. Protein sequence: CASSGVCGYTF. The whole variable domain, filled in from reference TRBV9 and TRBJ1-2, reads DSGVTQTPKHLITATGQRVTLRCSPRSGDLSVYWYQQSLDQGLQFLIQYYNGEERAKGNILERFSAQQFPDLHSELNLSSLELGDSALYFCASSGVCGYTFGSGTRLTVV.